The 6 T cell receptor beta chains below were found in one sample sequenced in a study of T cells after yellow fever vaccination (dated by TCRdb to about 2019). The meaning of the sample's treatment or condition label: live attenuated yellow fever vaccine strain. The method was 5' RACE. Sequencing relied on an Illumina HiSeq 2500. TCRdb trimmed the raw reads at Q25, called clones with MiXCR and kept productive beta chains. Every distinct CDR3 protein forms one entry, paired with its most common genes and DNA. In all, the sample holds roughly 500,000 distinct CDR3 sequences, and 15% to 20% of those were seen once. Roughly an eighth of the sample goes to the ten largest clones. The source material was PBMCs, sampled 15 days after the yellow fever booster vaccination. The receptors originated from a man aged 30 to 39 who received the YFV17D yellow fever vaccine.

This clonotype has only a few counts. V usage is TRBV18 and J usage is TRBJ2-2, with TRBD2 identical over 8 bases. Germline values: CDR1 KGHSH, CDR2 LQKENI. V shed 1 base and J 0 bases; nucleotides not matched to a gene: 1. This CDR3 spans 16 amino acids. CDR3 nucleotides: TGTGCCAGCTCACCACAGGGACTAGCGAACACCGGGGAGCTGTTTTTT. Translation gives CASSPQGLANTGELFF.

The CDR3 DNA sequence: TGCAGCGTTTTCGGGAATCCGTTCAGTATTGGGACCCAGTACTTC. Translation gives CSVFGNPFSIGTQYF. The rearrangement uses TRBV29-1 and TRBJ2-5; possibly TRBD2 for D (5 bases). Germline CDR1 and CDR2: SQVTM and ANQGSEA. The CDR3 sequence is 15 residues long. The V end was cut by 5 bases, the J end by 7 bases, with 23 bases between.

This clonotype has more than one count but fewer than ten. This chain connects TRBV20-1 to TRBJ1-2; D remains unclear. CDR1 and CDR2 from the germline V gene are DFQATT and SNEGSKA (reference sequence). The germline V and J ends were trimmed by 3 bases and 4 bases, with 0 bases remaining between them. This CDR3 is built from 9 residues. CDR3 coding DNA: TGCAGTGCTAGCTATGGCTACACCTTC. This gives the protein CSASYGYTF.

The rearrangement links TRBV6-2 or TRBV6-3 to TRBJ2-7, with TRBD1 as a possible D gene (5 bases). The CDR3 is 13 amino acids. Per germline, CDR1 MNHEY and CDR2 SVGEGT. V was cut by 5 bases and J by 5 bases, with 13 bases left in between. CDR3 sequence reads: CASSRTRWDEQYF. CDR3 sequence (DNA): TGTGCCAGCAGTCGGACAAGGTGGGACGAGCAGTACTTC.

This clonotype has just a few counts. The genes are TRBV30 and TRBJ2-2, with D unresolved. The CDR3 contains 15 residues. V was trimmed by 0 bases and J by 3 bases, leaving 11 bases between them. Germline assignment: CDR1 GTSNPN and CDR2 SVGIG (reference sequence). The chain's CDR3 is CAWSVRDFHTGELFF. The CDR3 bases are TGTGCCTGGAGTGTGAGAGACTTCCACACCGGGGAGCTGTTTTTT.

This clonotype was seen a handful of times. The chain uses TRBV5-1 and TRBJ2-1; 14 bases are a match to TRBD2. The CDR3 loop spans 17 amino acids. The ends lost 4 bases at V and 7 bases at J; junction bases unmatched: 10. From germline, CDR1 is SGHRS and CDR2 YFSETQ. The DNA for the CDR3 is TGCGCCAGCAGCCCAGGACTAGCGGGAGGTTTCGGAAATGAGCAGTTCTTC. Residues: CASSPGLAGGFGNEQFF.